This entry lists 16 T cell receptor beta chains sequenced from one sample in a study of T-cell reconstitution after alpha-beta-depleted transplantation in children. Library preparation (for TCRbeta) was performed with unique molecular identifiers. Each CDR3 protein is one row after TCRdb ran MiXCR on the PCR reads. The table shows around 420,000 distinct CDR3 sequences, with about 17% occurring only once. This sample comprised PBMCs, mostly from graft donor cells, obtained 360 days after TCRalphabeta/CD19-depleted stem cell transplant. Receptors were obtained from a boy under two years old who had a stem cell transplant for Wiskott-Aldrich syndrome, so the T cells may come from the graft donor.

The sample holds many counts of this clonotype. The J gene is TRBJ2-7, the V gene TRBV11-2; D unresolved. Germline assignment: CDR1 SGHAT and CDR2 FQNNGV. This CDR3 has 12 residues. The V gene lost 4 bases and the J gene lost 3 bases, with 7 bases spanning the gap. CDR3: CASSWSGYEQYF. The CDR3, as DNA: TGTGCCAGCAGCTGGTCCGGCTACGAGCAGTACTTC.

The V gene is TRBV5-1, the J gene TRBJ2-7; D might be TRBD1 or TRBD2, each matching 5 bases. The CDR3 runs to 14 residues. Trimming took 0 bases from V and 4 from J, leaving 11 bases between them. Germline V gene sequence: CDR1 SGHRS, CDR2 YFSETQ. The CDR3: CASSLGGSGYEQYF. CDR3 nucleotides: TGCGCCAGCAGCTTGGGGGGGAGTGGGTACGAGCAGTACTTC.

As to this clonotype: A much larger clone differs from this one at a single base, so this may be a read error. CDR3 sequence reads: CASSLDTEQFF. CDR3 sequence (DNA): TGTGCCAGCAGCTTAGACACTGAGCAGTTCTTC. The chain uses TRBV7-4 and TRBJ2-1; D ambiguous. Trimming pared 1 base from V and 9 bases from J, leaving 4 bases between. Germline lookup yields CDR1 SGHVT and CDR2 SQSDAQ. The CDR3 has 11 amino acids. Full variable domain (outside the CDR3, taken from reference TRBV7-4 and TRBJ2-1): GAGVSQSPRYKVAKRGRDVALRCDSISGHVTLYWYRQTLGQGSEVLTYSQSDAQRDKSGRPSGRFSAERPERSVSTLKIQRTEQGDSAVYLCASSLDTEQFFGPGTRLTVL.

This chain connects TRBV12-3 or TRBV12-4 to TRBJ2-1, with D possibly TRBD2 on 6 matching bases. CDR3 length: 14 amino acids. Trimming pared 5 bases from V and 4 bases from J, leaving 12 bases between. This CDR3 is CASSIGGSYNEQFF. In nucleotides, the CDR3 is TGTGCCAGCAGTATTGGGGGGTCTTACAATGAGCAGTTCTTC.

J is TRBJ2-1 and V is TRBV7-8; TRBD2 aligns across 12 bases. The germline gives CDR1 SGHVS, CDR2 FQNEAQ. The CDR3 is made up of 16 amino acids. With V trimmed by 3 bases and J by 7 bases, 7 bases remained unmatched. The CDR3 DNA reads TGTGCCAGCAGCTTCCCCCTAGCGGGAGGGTCTAATGAGCAGTTCTTC. Translating gives CASSFPLAGGSNEQFF.

The chain is built from TRBV5-1 and TRBJ2-7, with D maybe TRBD2 (5 bases). The CDR3 is 13 amino acids. The germline gives CDR1 SGHRS, CDR2 YFSETQ. V was trimmed by 4 bases and J by 7 bases, leaving 15 bases between them. DNA for the CDR3: TGCGCCAGCAGCAAGACCGCGACTAAGGAGCAGTACTTC. It yields the protein CASSKTATKEQYF.

The V call is TRBV20-1, the J call TRBJ2-5; D is unclear. This CDR3 has 14 amino acids. CDR1 DFQATT and CDR2 SNEGSKA come from the germline V gene (reference sequence). Trimming left V 6 bases short and J 5 bases short, with 19 bases between. The CDR3 is CSARHSPAVETQYF. The DNA of the CDR3 is TGCAGTGCAAGACATTCCCCGGCGGTGGAGACCCAGTACTTC.

V gene TRBV20-1 combines with J gene TRBJ2-1; 10 positions agree with TRBD2. The V gene's germline CDR1 is DFQATT and CDR2 SNEGSKA (reference sequence). The CDR3 runs to 17 residues. The J segment lost 8 bases and the V segment lost 2 bases, leaving 15 bases of the junction unmatched. The CDR3 loop is CSARSGLAVPFTYEQFF. The CDR3 nucleotides are TGCAGTGCTAGATCAGGACTAGCGGTCCCCTTTACGTATGAGCAGTTCTTC.

The V and J genes are TRBV24-1 and TRBJ2-7, with D possibly matching TRBD2 (6 bases). CDR1 and CDR2 (germline): KGHDR, SFDVKD. The V gene lost 1 base and the J gene lost 6 bases, with 15 bases spanning the gap. The CDR3 consists of 15 residues. The CDR3 bases are TGTGCCACCAGTGATTTAGAGGGAGGTCCTGGCGAGCAGTACTTC. The encoded protein is CATSDLEGGPGEQYF.

In this sample, this clonotype turned up many times. The V and J genes are TRBV5-1 and TRBJ2-4; 9 bases line up with TRBD1. The CDR3 contains 13 residues. The junction had 2 bases not matched to a gene; V was cut back by 3 bases and J by 7 bases. Germline CDR1 is SGHRS and CDR2 is YFSETQ. In nucleotides, the CDR3 is TGCGCCAGCAGCTCCGGGACAGGGAACATTCAGTACTTC. Protein sequence: CASSSGTGNIQYF.

The rearrangement links TRBV12-3 or TRBV12-4 to TRBJ1-6; no definite D call. V was clipped by 4 bases and J by 14 bases, with 15 bases between them. The CDR3 is 13 amino acids. The CDR3 protein is CASSYSRTGALHF. In DNA form, the CDR3 reads TGTGCCAGCAGTTACTCCAGGACCGGAGCCCTCCACTTT.

V and J are TRBV28 and TRBJ2-3; 10 nucleotides align to TRBD2. The CDR3 has 18 amino acids. Germline trimming cut 3 bases from V and 5 bases from J; bases unmatched to any gene: 14. CDR1 is MDHEN and CDR2 is SYDVKM in the germline V gene. The CDR3 nucleotides read TGTGCCAGCAGTTTCCGGCTAGCGGGGGTTGGCTTCATAGATACGCAGTATTTT. This encodes CASSFRLAGVGFIDTQYF.

V is TRBV6-2 or TRBV6-3 and J is TRBJ2-3; D gene uncertain. Germline values: CDR1 MNHEY, CDR2 SVGEGT. Trimming cost V 8 bases and J 0 bases, with 18 bases left between them. CDR3 length equals 16 residues. The CDR3 sequence is CASRKPKVGSTDTQYF. In DNA, the CDR3 is TGTGCCAGCCGAAAACCCAAAGTGGGTAGCACAGATACGCAGTATTTT.

This clonotype came up once. V usage is TRBV2 and J usage is TRBJ1-5; D unresolved. Per germline, CDR1 SNHLY and CDR2 FYNNEI. This CDR3 is built from 14 residues. With 6 bases removed from V and 3 bases from J, the gap between germline ends came to 12 bases. The CDR3 here is CASSADGDNQPQHF. The CDR3 region has the DNA TGTGCCAGCAGCGCCGACGGGGACAATCAGCCCCAGCATTTT.

The chain couples TRBV20-1 to TRBJ2-3; D not resolved. The V end was cut by 3 bases, the J end by 3 bases, with 10 bases between. Germline lookup yields CDR1 DFQATT and CDR2 SNEGSKA (reference sequence). The CDR3 contains 13 residues. CDR3 loop: CSASRPETDTQYF. CDR3 DNA: TGCAGTGCTAGTCGGCCAGAGACAGATACGCAGTATTTT.

This clonotype was found many times. The rearrangement links TRBV10-3 to TRBJ2-7; D might be TRBD2 (6 bases). Trimming cost V 4 bases and J 4 bases, with 11 bases left between them. Germline V gene sequence: CDR1 ENHRY, CDR2 SYGVKD. The CDR3 is 13 amino acids. This CDR3 reads CAISGEGLYEQYF. The CDR3 DNA sequence: TGTGCCATCAGTGGAGAGGGACTTTACGAGCAGTACTTC.